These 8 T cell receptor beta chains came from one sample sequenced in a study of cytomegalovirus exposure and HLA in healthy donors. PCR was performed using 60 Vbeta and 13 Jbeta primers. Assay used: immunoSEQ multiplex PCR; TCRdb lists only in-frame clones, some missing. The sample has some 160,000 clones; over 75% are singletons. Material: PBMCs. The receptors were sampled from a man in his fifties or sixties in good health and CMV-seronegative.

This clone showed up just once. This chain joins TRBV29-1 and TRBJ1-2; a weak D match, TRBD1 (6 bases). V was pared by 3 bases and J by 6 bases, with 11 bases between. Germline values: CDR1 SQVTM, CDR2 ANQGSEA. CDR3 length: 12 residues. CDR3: CSVEGNRDGYTF. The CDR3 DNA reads TGCAGCGTTGAGGGGAACAGGGATGGCTACACCTTC. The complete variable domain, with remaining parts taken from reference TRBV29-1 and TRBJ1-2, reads SAVISQKPSRDICQRGTSLTIQCQVDSQVTMMFWYRQQPGQSLTLIATANQGSEATYESGFVIDKFPISRPNLTFSTLTVSNMSPEDSSIYLCSVEGNRDGYTFGSGTRLTVV.

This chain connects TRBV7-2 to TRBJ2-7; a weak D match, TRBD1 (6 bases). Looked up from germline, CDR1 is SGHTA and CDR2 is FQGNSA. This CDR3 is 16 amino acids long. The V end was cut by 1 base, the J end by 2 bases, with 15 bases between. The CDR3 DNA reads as TGTGCCAGCAGCTTAGGGAAGGGGGTAGGAACCTACGAGCAGTACTTC. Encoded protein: CASSLGKGVGTYEQYF.

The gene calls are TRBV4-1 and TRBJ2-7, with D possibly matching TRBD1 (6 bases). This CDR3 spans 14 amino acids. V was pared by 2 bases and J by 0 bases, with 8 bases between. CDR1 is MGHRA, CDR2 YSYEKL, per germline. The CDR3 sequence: CASSQNRASYEQYF. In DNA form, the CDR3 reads TGCGCCAGCAGCCAAAACAGGGCCTCCTACGAGCAGTACTTC.

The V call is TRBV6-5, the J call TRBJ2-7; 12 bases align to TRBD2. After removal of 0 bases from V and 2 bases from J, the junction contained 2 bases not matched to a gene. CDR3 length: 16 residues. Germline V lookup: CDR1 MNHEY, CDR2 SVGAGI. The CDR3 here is CASSYSRTSGAYEQYF. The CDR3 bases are TGTGCCAGCAGTTACTCGAGGACTAGCGGGGCCTACGAGCAGTACTTC.

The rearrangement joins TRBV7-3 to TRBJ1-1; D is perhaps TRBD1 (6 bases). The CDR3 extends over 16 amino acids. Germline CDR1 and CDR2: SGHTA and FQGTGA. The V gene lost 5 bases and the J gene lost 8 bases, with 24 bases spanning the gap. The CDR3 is CASSRRGGGIGPEAFF. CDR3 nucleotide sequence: TGTGCCAGCAGCCGTAGGGGTGGGGGCATAGGTCCCGAAGCTTTCTTT.

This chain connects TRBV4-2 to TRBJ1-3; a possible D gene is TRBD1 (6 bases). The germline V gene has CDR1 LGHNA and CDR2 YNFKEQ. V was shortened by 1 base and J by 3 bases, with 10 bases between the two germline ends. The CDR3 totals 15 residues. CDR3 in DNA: TGTGCCAGCAGCCAAGGGGGGGGGCTTGGAAACACCATATATTTT. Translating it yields CASSQGGGLGNTIYF.

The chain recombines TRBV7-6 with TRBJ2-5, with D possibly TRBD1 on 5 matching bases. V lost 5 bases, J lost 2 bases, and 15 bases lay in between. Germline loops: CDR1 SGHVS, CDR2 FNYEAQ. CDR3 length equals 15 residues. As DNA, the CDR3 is TGTGCCAGCAGCCCCCTCGTTAGGACACAAGAGACCCAGTACTTC. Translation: CASSPLVRTQETQYF.

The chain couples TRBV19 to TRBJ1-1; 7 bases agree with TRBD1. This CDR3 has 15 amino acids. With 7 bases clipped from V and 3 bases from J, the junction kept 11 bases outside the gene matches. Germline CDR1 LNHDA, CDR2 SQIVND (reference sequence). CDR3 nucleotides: TGTGCCAGTACCTCCCTCCAGGGGGGTCACACTGAAGCTTTCTTT. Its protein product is CASTSLQGGHTEAFF. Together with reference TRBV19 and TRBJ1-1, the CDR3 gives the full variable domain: DGGITQSPKYLFRKEGQNVTLSCEQNLNHDAMYWYRQDPGQGLRLIYYSQIVNDFQKGDIAEGYSVSREKKESFPLTVTSAQKNPTAFYLCASTSLQGGHTEAFFGQGTRLTVV.